Given below is one TCR beta chain in context. These data belong to a study of blood T cell repertoires in COVID-19. Study-wide background: Samples taken during acute and convalescent COVID-19 were collected in the United States, Italy and Spain. T cells, B-cell-depleted T cells, or PBMCs provided the cDNA or gDNA that served as material.

The CDR3 runs to 17 residues. V shed 3 bases and J 0 bases; nucleotides not matched to a gene: 5. Germline V CDR1 and CDR2: LNHNV, YYDKDF (reference sequence). Only in-frame clones appear in the TCRdb table, and some are missing; sequencing was by immunoSEQ multiplex PCR. The sample yields nearly 60,000 clones, around 89% seen once. This chain connects TRBV15 to TRBJ1-5; 10 nucleotides match TRBD1. The receptor's source is a man aged 60 to 69 with active COVID-19. The sequenced sample consisted of peripheral blood. DNA for the CDR3: TGTGCCACCAGCAGGGGGGACAGGGGTGTTAGCAATCAGCCCCAGCATTTT. Amino acids: CATSRGDRGVSNQPQHF.